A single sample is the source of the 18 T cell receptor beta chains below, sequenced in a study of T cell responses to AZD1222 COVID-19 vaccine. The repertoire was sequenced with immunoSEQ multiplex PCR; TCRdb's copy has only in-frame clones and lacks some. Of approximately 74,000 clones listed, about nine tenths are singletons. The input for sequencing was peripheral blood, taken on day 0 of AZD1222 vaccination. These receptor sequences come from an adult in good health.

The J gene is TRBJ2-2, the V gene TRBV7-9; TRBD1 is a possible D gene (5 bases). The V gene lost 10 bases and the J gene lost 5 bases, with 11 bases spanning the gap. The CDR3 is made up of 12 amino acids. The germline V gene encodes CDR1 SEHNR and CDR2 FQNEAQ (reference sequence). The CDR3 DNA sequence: TGTGCCACCTCCCAGGGTACCGGGGAGCTGTTTTTT. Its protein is CATSQGTGELFF.

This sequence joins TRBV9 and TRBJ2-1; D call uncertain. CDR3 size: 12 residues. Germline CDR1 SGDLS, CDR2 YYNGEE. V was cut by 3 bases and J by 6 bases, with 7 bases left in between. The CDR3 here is CASSGTPNEQFF. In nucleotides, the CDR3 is TGTGCCAGCAGCGGGACCCCCAATGAGCAGTTCTTC.

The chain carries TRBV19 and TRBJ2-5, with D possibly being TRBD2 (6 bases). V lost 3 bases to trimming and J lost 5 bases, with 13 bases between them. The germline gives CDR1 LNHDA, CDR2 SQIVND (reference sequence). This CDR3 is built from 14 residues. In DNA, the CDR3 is TGTGCCAGTAGTATCCGGATGGGACTTGAGACCCAGTACTTC. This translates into CASSIRMGLETQYF.

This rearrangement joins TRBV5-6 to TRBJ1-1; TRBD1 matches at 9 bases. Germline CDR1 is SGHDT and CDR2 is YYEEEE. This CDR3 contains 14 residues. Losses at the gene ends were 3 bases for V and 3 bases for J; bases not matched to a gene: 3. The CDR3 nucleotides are TGTGCCAGCAGCTGGGGACAGGGTGACACTGAAGCTTTCTTT. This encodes CASSWGQGDTEAFF.

CDR3 DNA sequence: TGTGCCAGCAGCGGGACAGCCGGGGACGCTGGCTACACCTTC. Amino acids: CASSGTAGDAGYTF. The V gene is TRBV28, the J gene TRBJ1-2; 7 nucleotides line up with TRBD1. The germline V gene encodes CDR1 MDHEN and CDR2 SYDVKM. The CDR3 length is 14 residues. Germline trimming cut 6 bases from V and 7 bases from J; bases unmatched to any gene: 11.

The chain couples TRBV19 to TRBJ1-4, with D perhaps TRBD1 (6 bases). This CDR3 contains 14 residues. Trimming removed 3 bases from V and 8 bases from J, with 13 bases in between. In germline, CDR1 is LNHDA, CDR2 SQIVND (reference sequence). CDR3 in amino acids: CASSIQGTREKLFF. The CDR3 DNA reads TGTGCCAGTAGTATCCAGGGGACTCGGGAAAAACTGTTTTTT.

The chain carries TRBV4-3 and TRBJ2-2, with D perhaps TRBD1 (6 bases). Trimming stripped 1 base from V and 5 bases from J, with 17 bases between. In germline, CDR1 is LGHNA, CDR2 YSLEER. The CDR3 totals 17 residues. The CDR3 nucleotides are TGCGCCAGCAGCCAAGCGCCTGGGGGCCAGTGGACCGGGGAGCTGTTTTTT. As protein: CASSQAPGGQWTGELFF.

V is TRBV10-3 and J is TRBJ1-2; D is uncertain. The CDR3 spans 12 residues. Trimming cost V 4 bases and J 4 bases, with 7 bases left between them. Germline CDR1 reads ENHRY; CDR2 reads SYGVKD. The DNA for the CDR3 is TGTGCCATCAGTGTCGCCTTCTATGGCTACACCTTC. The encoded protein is CAISVAFYGYTF.

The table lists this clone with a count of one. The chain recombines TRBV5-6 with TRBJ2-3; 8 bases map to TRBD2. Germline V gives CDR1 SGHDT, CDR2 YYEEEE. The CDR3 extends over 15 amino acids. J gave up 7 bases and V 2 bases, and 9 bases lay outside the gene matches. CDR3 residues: CASSFGGRPQHTQYF. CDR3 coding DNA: TGTGCCAGCAGCTTTGGCGGGAGGCCTCAACATACGCAGTATTTT. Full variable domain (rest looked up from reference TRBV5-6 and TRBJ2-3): DAGVTQSPTHLIKTRGQQVTLRCSPKSGHDTVSWYQQALGQGPQFIFQYYEEEERQRGNFPDRFSGHQFPNYSSELNVNALLLGDSALYLCASSFGGRPQHTQYFGPGTRLTVL.

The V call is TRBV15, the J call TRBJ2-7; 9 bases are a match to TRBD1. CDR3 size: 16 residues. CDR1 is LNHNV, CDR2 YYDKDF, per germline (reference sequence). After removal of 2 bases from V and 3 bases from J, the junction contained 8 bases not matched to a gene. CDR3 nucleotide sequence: TGTGCCACCAGCAGAAAGCAAGGACAGGGGATCTACGAGCAGTACTTC. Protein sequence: CATSRKQGQGIYEQYF. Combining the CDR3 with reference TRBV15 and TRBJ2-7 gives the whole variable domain DAMVIQNPRYQVTQFGKPVTLSCSQTLNHNVMYWYQQKSSQAPKLLFHYYDKDFNNEADTPDNFQSRRPNTSFCFLDIRSPGLGDTAMYLCATSRKQGQGIYEQYFGPGTRLTVT.

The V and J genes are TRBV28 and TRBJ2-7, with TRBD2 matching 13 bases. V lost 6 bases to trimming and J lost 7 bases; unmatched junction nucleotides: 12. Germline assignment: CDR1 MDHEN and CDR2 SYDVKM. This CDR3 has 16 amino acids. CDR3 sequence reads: CASRVSGLAGVGEQYF. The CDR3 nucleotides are TGTGCCAGCAGGGTCTCCGGACTAGCGGGAGTTGGGGAGCAGTACTTC.

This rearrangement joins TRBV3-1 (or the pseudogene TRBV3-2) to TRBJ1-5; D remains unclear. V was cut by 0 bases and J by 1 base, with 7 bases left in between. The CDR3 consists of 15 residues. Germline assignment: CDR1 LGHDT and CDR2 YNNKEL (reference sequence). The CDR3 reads CASSQDGDSNQPQHF. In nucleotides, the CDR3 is TGTGCCAGCAGCCAAGATGGCGACAGCAATCAGCCCCAGCATTTT.

CDR3 protein: CSASGGNGDQPQHF. CDR3 sequence (DNA): TGCAGTGCTAGTGGGGGGAATGGCGATCAGCCCCAGCATTTT. The chain links TRBV20-1 to TRBJ1-5, with TRBD1 as a possible D gene (5 bases). V dropped 3 bases and J dropped 5 bases, with 14 bases sitting between them. Germline V CDR1 and CDR2: DFQATT, SNEGSKA (reference sequence). The length of the CDR3 is 14 residues.

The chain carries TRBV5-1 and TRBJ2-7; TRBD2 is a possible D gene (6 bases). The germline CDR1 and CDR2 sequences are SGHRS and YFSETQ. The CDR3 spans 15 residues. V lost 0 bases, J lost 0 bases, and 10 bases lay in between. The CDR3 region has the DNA TGCGCCAGCAGCTTGGTGGTCGGGAGCTCCTACGAGCAGTACTTC. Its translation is CASSLVVGSSYEQYF.

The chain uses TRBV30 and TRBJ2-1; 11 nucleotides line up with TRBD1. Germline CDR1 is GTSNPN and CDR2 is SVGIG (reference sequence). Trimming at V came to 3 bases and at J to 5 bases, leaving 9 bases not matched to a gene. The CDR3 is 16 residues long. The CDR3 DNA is TGTGCCTGGAGGGGTAAAGGGACAGGGGGTCACAATGAGCAGTTCTTC. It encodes CAWRGKGTGGHNEQFF.

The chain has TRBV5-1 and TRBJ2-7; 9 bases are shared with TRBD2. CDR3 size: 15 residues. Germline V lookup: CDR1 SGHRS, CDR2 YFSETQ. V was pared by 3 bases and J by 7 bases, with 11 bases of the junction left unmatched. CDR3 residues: CASSSYSGGPLEQYF. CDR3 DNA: TGCGCCAGCAGCTCTTATAGCGGGGGTCCCTTGGAGCAGTACTTC. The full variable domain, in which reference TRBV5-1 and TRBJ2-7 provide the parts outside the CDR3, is KAGVTQTPRYLIKTRGQQVTLSCSPISGHRSVSWYQQTPGQGLQFLFEYFSETQRNKGNFPGRFSGRQFSNSRSEMNVSTLELGDSALYLCASSSYSGGPLEQYFGPGTRLTVT.

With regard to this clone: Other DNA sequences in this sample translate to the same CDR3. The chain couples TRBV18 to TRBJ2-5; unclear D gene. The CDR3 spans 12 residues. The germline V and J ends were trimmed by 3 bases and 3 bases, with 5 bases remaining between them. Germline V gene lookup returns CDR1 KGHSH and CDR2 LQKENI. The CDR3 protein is CASSPREETQYF. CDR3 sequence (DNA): TGTGCCAGCTCACCCCGAGAAGAGACCCAGTACTTC. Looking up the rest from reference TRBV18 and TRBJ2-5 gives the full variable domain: NAGVMQNPRHLVRRRGQEARLRCSPMKGHSHVYWYRQLPEEGLKFMVYLQKENIIDESGMPKERFSAEFPKEGPSILRIQQVVRGDSAAYFCASSPREETQYFGPGTRLLVL.

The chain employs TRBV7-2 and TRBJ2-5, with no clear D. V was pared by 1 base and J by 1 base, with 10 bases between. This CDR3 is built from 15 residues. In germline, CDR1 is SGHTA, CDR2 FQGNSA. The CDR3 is CASSLVVALQETQYF. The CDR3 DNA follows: TGTGCCAGCAGCTTAGTTGTAGCCCTCCAAGAGACCCAGTACTTC. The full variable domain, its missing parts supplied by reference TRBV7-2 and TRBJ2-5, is GAGVSQSPSNKVTEKGKDVELRCDPISGHTALYWYRQSLGQGLEFLIYFQGNSAPDKSGLPSDRFSAERTGGSVSTLTIQRTQQEDSAVYLCASSLVVALQETQYFGPGTRLLVL.